This record covers a single T cell receptor (beta chain). This CDR3 is 14 amino acids long. Trimming removed 3 bases at V and 3 bases at J, with 9 bases between. Germline assignment: CDR1 LNHDA and CDR2 SQIVND (reference sequence). Produced via immunoSEQ multiplex PCR; TCRdb's table is partial and in-frame only. The table records more than 20,000 clones, approximately 90% of them present only once. This record comes from a study of control samples from healthy donors and cancer patients. Sequenced input: PBMCs. The V and J genes are TRBV19 and TRBJ1-5; D gene unclear. The sequence came from a man aged 45-60 years with lung cancer. CDR3 amino acids: CASSMGGFNQPQHF. The CDR3 nucleotides read TGTGCCAGTAGTATGGGAGGCTTCAATCAGCCCCAGCATTTT.